This T cell receptor (beta chain) was observed in a study of T cells in localized non-small cell lung cancer. Whole-study results and caveats: Longer overall survival accompanied higher blood T cell density. As only one tumor region underwent sequencing, heterogeneity remains possible. Adjacent lung tissue had a median 57 of the top 100 clones found in the tumor. The highest T cell clonality was in uninvolved adjacent lung, above tumor.

With respect to this clone: Its target is unknown.

Libraries were prepared by immunoSEQ multiplex PCR; TCRdb keeps only in-frame clonotypes and omits some of them. The sample records under 25,000 clones, roughly nine tenths being singletons. The sequencing used peripheral blood, collected before any cancer treatment. The TCR originated in a man aged 40 to 75 with stage I squamous cell lung carcinoma.

For the CDR3, the DNA is TGTGCCAGCAGTGCGGGGGGGGGTACAGATACGCAGTATTTT. Its translation: CASSAGGGTDTQYF. V and J are TRBV25-1 and TRBJ2-3; 8 bases are a match to TRBD2. V lost 4 bases and J lost 3; bases outside the gene matches: 3. The CDR3 sequence is 14 residues long. Germline values: CDR1 MGHDK, CDR2 SYGVNS. Looking up the rest from reference TRBV25-1 and TRBJ2-3 gives the full variable domain: EADIYQTPRYLVIGTGKKITLECSQTMGHDKMYWYQQDPGMELHLIHYSYGVNSTEKGDLSSESTVSRIRTEHFPLTLESARPSHTSQYLCASSAGGGTDTQYFGPGTRLTVL.